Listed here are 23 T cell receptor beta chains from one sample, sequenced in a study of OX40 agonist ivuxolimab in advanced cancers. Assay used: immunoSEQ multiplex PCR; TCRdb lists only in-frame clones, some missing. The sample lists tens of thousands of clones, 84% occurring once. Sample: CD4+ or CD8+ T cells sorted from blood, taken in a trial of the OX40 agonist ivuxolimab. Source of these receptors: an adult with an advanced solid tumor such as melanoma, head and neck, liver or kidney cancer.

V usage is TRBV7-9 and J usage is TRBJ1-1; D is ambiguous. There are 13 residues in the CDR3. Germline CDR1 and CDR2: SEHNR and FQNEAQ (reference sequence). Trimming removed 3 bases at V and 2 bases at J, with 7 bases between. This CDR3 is CASSFWENTEAFF. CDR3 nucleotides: TGTGCCAGCAGCTTTTGGGAAAACACTGAAGCTTTCTTT. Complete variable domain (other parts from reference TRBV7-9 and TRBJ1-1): DTGVSQNPRHKITKRGQNVTFRCDPISEHNRLYWYRQTLGQGPEFLTYFQNEAQLEKSRLLSDRFSAERPKGSFSTLEIQRTEQGDSAMYLCASSFWENTEAFFGQGTRLTVV.

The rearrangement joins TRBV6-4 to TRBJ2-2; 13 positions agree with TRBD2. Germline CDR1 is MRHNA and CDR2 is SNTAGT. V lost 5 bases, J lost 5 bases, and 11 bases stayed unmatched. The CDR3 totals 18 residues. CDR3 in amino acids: CASSFFGLAGVGTGELFF. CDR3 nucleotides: TGTGCCAGCAGTTTCTTTGGACTAGCGGGAGTAGGGACCGGGGAGCTGTTTTTT.

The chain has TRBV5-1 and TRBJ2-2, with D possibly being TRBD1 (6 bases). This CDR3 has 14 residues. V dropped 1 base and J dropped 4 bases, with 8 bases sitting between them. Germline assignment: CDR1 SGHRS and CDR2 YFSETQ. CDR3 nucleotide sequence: TGCGCCAGCAGCTTGAGGGGGATCACCGGGGAGCTGTTTTTT. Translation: CASSLRGITGELFF.

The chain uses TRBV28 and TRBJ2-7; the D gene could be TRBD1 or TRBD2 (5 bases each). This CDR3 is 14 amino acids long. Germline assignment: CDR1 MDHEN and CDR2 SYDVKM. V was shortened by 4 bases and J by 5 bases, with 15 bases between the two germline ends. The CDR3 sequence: CASSWGTTGDEQYF. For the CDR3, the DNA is TGTGCCAGCAGTTGGGGGACGACCGGGGACGAGCAGTACTTC. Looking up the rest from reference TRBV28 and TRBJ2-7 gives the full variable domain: DVKVTQSSRYLVKRTGEKVFLECVQDMDHENMFWYRQDPGLGLRLIYFSYDVKMKEKGDIPEGYSVSREKKERFSLILESASTNQTSMYLCASSWGTTGDEQYFGPGTRLTVT.

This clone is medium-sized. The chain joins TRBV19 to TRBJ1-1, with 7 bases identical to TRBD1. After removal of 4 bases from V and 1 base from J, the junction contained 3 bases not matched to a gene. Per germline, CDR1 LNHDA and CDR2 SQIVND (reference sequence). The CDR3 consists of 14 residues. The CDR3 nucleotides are TGTGCCAGTAGTACGGGACAGAGGAACACTGAAGCTTTCTTT. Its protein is CASSTGQRNTEAFF. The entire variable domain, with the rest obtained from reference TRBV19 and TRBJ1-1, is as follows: DGGITQSPKYLFRKEGQNVTLSCEQNLNHDAMYWYRQDPGQGLRLIYYSQIVNDFQKGDIAEGYSVSREKKESFPLTVTSAQKNPTAFYLCASSTGQRNTEAFFGQGTRLTVV.

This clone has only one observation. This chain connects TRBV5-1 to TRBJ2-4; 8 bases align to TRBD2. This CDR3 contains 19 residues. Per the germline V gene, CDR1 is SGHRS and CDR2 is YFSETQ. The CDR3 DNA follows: TGCTCCCAGGCGGGAGGCCCCAATCAACGGACCCTAGCCAAAAACATTCAGTACTTC. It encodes CSQAGGPNQRTLAKNIQYF. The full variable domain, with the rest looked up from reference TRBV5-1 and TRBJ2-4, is KAGVTQTPRYLIKTRGQQVTLSCSPISGHRSVSWYQQTPGQGLQFLFEYFSETQRNKGNFPGRFSGRQFSNSRSEMNVSTLELGDSALYLCSQAGGPNQRTLAKNIQYFGAGTRLSVL.

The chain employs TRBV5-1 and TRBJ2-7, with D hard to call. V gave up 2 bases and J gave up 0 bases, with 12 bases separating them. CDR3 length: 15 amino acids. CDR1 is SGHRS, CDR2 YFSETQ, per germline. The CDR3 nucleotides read TGCGCCAGCAGCTTTGCGTCAGAAGACTCCTACGAGCAGTACGTC. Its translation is CASSFASEDSYEQYV.

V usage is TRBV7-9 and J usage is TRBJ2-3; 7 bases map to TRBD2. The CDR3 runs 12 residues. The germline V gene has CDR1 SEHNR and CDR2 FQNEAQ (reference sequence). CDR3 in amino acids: CVSGKGGDTQYF. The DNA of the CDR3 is TGTGTAAGCGGGAAGGGTGGAGATACGCAGTATTTT.

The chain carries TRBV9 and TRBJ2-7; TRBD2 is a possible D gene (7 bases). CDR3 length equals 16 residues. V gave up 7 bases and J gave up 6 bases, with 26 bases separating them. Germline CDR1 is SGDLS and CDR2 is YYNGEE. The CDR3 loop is CASGKGGGQARSEQYF. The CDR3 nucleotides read TGTGCCAGCGGAAAAGGGGGAGGGCAGGCTCGGAGCGAGCAGTACTTC.

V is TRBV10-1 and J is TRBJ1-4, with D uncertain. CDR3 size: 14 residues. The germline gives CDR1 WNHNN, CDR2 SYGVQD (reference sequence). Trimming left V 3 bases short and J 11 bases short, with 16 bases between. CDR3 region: CASSDHLAGSKLFF. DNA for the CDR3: TGCGCCAGCAGTGACCATTTGGCGGGGAGTAAACTGTTTTTT.

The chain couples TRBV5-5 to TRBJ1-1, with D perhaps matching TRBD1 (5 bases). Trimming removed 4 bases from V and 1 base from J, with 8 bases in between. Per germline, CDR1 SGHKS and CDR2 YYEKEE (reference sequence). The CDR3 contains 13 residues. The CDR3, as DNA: TGTGCCAGCAGCCGAACAGGGAACACTGAAGCTTTCTTT. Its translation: CASSRTGNTEAFF.

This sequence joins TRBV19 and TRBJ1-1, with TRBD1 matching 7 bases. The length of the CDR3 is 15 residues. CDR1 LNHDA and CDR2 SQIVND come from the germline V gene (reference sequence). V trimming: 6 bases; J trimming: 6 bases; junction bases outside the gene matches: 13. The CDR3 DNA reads TGTGCCAGTAGCGGCAGGGGGAAGGCTTATGCTGAAGCTTTCTTT. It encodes CASSGRGKAYAEAFF.

The CDR3 sequence is CASSLSGAIPYEQYF. The CDR3 DNA follows: TGTGCCAGCAGCTTGTCAGGGGCAATCCCCTACGAGCAGTACTTC. The chain couples TRBV7-2 to TRBJ2-7; weak D call: TRBD1 (6 bases). With 3 bases removed from V and 2 bases from J, the gap between germline ends came to 14 bases. The CDR3 runs to 15 residues. Looked up from germline, CDR1 is SGHTA and CDR2 is FQGNSA.

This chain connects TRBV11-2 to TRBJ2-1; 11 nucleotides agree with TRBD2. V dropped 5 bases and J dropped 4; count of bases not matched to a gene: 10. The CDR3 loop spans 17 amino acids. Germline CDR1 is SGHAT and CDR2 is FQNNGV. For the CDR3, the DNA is TGTGCCAGCAGCCCGTATTCCGGGACTAGCGGATACAATGAGCAGTTCTTC. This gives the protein CASSPYSGTSGYNEQFF. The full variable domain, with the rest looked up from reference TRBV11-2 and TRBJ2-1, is EAGVAQSPRYKIIEKRQSVAFWCNPISGHATLYWYQQILGQGPKLLIQFQNNGVVDDSQLPKDRFSAERLKGVDSTLKIQPAKLEDSAVYLCASSPYSGTSGYNEQFFGPGTRLTVL.

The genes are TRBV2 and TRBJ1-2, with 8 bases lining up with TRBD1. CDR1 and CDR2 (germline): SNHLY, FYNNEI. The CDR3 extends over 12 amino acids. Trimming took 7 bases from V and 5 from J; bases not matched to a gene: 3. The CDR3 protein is CASKGTGYGYTF. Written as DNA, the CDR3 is TGTGCCAGCAAAGGGACAGGTTATGGCTACACCTTC. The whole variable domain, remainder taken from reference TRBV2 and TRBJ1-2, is EPEVTQTPSHQVTQMGQEVILRCVPISNHLYFYWYRQILGQKVEFLVSFYNNEISEKSEIFDDQFSVERPDGSNFTLKIRSTKLEDSAMYFCASKGTGYGYTFGSGTRLTVV.

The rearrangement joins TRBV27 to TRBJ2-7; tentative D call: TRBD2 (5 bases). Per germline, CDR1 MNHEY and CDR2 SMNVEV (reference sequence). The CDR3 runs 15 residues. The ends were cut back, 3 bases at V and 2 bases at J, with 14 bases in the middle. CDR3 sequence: CASSFASLGPYEQYF. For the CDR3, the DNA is TGTGCCAGCAGTTTCGCTAGCTTAGGGCCCTACGAGCAGTACTTC.

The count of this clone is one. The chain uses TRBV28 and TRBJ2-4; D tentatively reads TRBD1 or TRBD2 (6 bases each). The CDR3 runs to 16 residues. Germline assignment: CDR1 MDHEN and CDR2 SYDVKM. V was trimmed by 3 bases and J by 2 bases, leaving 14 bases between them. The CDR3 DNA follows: TGTGCCAGCAGTTTTAGAGGGGGGAGGACCAAAAACATTCAGTACTTC. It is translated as CASSFRGGRTKNIQYF.

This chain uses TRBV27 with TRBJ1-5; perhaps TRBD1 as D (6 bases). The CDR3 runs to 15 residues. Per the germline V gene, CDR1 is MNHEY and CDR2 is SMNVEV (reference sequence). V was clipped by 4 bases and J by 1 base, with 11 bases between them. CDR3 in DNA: TGTGCCAGCAGTTCATGGGACACCAGCAATCAGCCCCAGCATTTT. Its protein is CASSSWDTSNQPQHF.

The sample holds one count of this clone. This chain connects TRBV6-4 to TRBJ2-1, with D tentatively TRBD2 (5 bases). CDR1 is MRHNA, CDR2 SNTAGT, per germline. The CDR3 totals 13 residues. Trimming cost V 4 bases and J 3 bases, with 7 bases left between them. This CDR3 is CASSAGNYNEQFF. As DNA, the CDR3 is TGTGCCAGCAGTGCCGGGAACTACAATGAGCAGTTCTTC.

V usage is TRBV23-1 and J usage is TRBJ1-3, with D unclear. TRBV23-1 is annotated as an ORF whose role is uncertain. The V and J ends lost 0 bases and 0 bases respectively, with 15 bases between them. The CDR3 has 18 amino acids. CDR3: CASSQSNRGRTSGNTIYF. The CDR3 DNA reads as TGCGCCAGCAGTCAATCGAATAGAGGACGGACCTCTGGAAACACCATATATTTT.

The CDR3 spells CASSLRGLSYEQYV. DNA for the CDR3: TGTGCCAGCAGTTTACGAGGCCTCTCCTACGAGCAGTACGTC. V usage is TRBV28 and J usage is TRBJ2-7; no definite D call. Germline V CDR1 and CDR2: MDHEN, SYDVKM. Trimming took 2 bases from V and 0 from J, leaving 8 bases between them. CDR3 length: 14 amino acids.

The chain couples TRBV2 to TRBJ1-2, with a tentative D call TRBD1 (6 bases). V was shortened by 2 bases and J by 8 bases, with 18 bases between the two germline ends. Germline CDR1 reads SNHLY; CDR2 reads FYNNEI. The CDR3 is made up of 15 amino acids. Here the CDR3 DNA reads TGTGCCAGCAGTGAATCGGGGGGCTCCCCCCAAGGCTACACCTTC. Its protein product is CASSESGGSPQGYTF.

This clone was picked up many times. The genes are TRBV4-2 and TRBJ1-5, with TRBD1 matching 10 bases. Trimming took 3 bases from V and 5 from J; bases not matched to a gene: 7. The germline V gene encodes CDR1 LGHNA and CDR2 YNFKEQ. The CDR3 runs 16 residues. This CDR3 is CASSQEAGQGYQPQHF. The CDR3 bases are TGTGCCAGCAGCCAGGAGGCGGGACAGGGGTATCAGCCCCAGCATTTT.